This TCR beta chain was recorded in a study of vaccination effects on CD4 cells after COVID-19. Study observations and caveats: Cross-reactivity with common cold coronaviruses was shown by only 1 of 255 vaccine-induced clones in healthy vaccinees. Vaccine- and infection-induced clones showed marked clonal contraction late following vaccination. Researchers reported few convalescent patients and no early post-infection timepoints in the study.

Sequencing was performed with immunoSEQ multiplex PCR; in TCRdb, only in-frame clones are kept and a portion is missing. Of around 22,000 clones listed, approximately 72% were seen once; the top ten hold roughly 10%. The CDR3 has 15 amino acids. Germline CDR1 reads WNHNN; CDR2 reads SYGVQD (reference sequence). Losses at the gene ends were 5 bases for V and 3 bases for J; bases not matched to a gene: 10. Regarding this clone: The antigen is not known.

Sequencing in the ViraFEST assay came after antigen-specific CD4+ T cells had been expanded with viral peptide pools, which were used to stimulate PBMC. Isolating CD4+ T cells followed approximately 11 days of culture. Vaccination of participants consisted of two doses of either the BNT162b2 or mRNA-1273 vaccine. The origin of this receptor is a human donor who received a COVID-19 vaccine. The sequencing used CD4+ T cells from PBMCs cultured with HCoV-NL63 spike peptides, collected after COVID-19 vaccination. The chain has TRBV10-1 and TRBJ2-7; 7 bases align to TRBD2. CDR3 sequence reads: CASSNARERDYEQYF. The CDR3 DNA reads as TGCGCCAGCAGTAACGCGCGGGAGAGGGACTACGAGCAGTACTTC.